The next 23 T cell receptor beta chains were all read from a single sample in a study of identical twins. Each CDR3 protein is one row after TCRdb ran MiXCR on the 5' RACE reads. The table lists more than 650,000 distinct CDR3 sequences, around 5.7% of them singletons. Sequenced material: naive T cells sorted from blood. The receptors derive from a man aged 18 to 30 in good health.

This clonotype was recorded at least ten times. The V call is TRBV20-1, the J call TRBJ2-7, with 8 bases identical to TRBD2. The CDR3 is 13 residues long. After removal of 3 bases from V and 3 bases from J, the junction contained 4 bases not matched to a gene. Germline lookup yields CDR1 DFQATT and CDR2 SNEGSKA (reference sequence). CDR3 DNA: TGCAGTGCTAGCAGCGGGGGAATCTACGAGCAGTACTTC. Amino acids: CSASSGGIYEQYF.

This clonotype has only a few counts. This chain uses TRBV6-1 with TRBJ2-3, with unresolved D. Germline V gives CDR1 MNHNS, CDR2 SASEGT. Trimming took 4 bases from V and 0 from J, leaving 11 bases between them. The CDR3 is 15 residues long. The CDR3 sequence is CASSGYGASTDTQYF. CDR3 DNA sequence: TGTGCCAGCAGTGGTTATGGTGCTAGCACAGATACGCAGTATTTT.

This clonotype was recorded many times. V gene TRBV4-2 combines with J gene TRBJ2-1, with 9 bases lining up with TRBD2. The CDR3 totals 16 residues. The junction had 9 bases not matched to a gene; V was cut back by 0 bases and J by 9 bases. The germline V gene encodes CDR1 LGHNA and CDR2 YNFKEQ. CDR3: CASSQDWEREVVEQFF. The CDR3 bases are TGTGCCAGCAGCCAAGATTGGGAGCGGGAGGTGGTTGAGCAGTTCTTC.

This chain links TRBV27 with TRBJ2-1, with 9 bases fitting TRBD1. Per germline, CDR1 MNHEY and CDR2 SMNVEV (reference sequence). After removal of 6 bases from V and 7 bases from J, the junction contained 7 bases not matched to a gene. This CDR3 comprises 14 residues. The CDR3 sequence: CASREQGARNEQFF. CDR3 sequence (DNA): TGTGCCAGCAGGGAACAGGGGGCGCGTAATGAGCAGTTCTTC.

This clonotype has only a few counts. The chain joins TRBV29-1 to TRBJ2-2; TRBD2 matches at 12 bases. From germline, CDR1 is SQVTM and CDR2 ANQGSEA. The CDR3 covers 16 residues. After removal of 5 bases from V and 1 base from J, the junction contained 5 bases not matched to a gene. For the CDR3, the DNA is TGCAGCGTTTGGGGACTAGCGGGCCTGAACACCGGGGAGCTGTTTTTT. Protein: CSVWGLAGLNTGELFF.

This clonotype occurred many times. The chain carries TRBV6-5 and TRBJ1-1, with D possibly being TRBD1 (5 bases). V lost 4 bases and J 0 bases, leaving 24 bases between the germline ends. Germline CDR1 and CDR2: MNHEY and SVGAGI. The CDR3 covers 19 residues. In DNA form, the CDR3 reads TGTGCCAGCAGTTGGGGACCCCACAGGAGGGCCCTCTTGAACACTGAAGCTTTCTTT. Encoded protein: CASSWGPHRRALLNTEAFF.

This clonotype has only a few counts. The rearrangement links TRBV10-3 to TRBJ2-6, with D unresolved. Germline V gene sequence: CDR1 ENHRY, CDR2 SYGVKD. Between the trimmed V and J ends, which lost 5 bases and 0 bases, there was a span of 5 bases. There are 14 residues in the CDR3. CDR3 residues: CAISLSSGANVLTF. In DNA, the CDR3 is TGTGCCATCAGTCTTAGCTCTGGGGCCAACGTCCTGACTTTC.

In this sample, this clonotype turned up a few times. The V call is TRBV6-2 or TRBV6-3, the J call TRBJ2-1; D remains unclear. This CDR3 comprises 15 residues. CDR1 MNHEY and CDR2 SVGEGT come from the germline V gene. Trimming removed 2 bases from V and 0 bases from J, with 8 bases in between. For the CDR3, the DNA is TGTGCCAGCAGTTACCTACAGAGCTCCTACAATGAGCAGTTCTTC. It yields the protein CASSYLQSSYNEQFF.

This clonotype has a count of ten or more. The chain uses TRBV12-3 or TRBV12-4 and TRBJ1-3; 7 nucleotides align to TRBD1. This CDR3 has 15 amino acids. The ends lost 3 bases at V and 6 bases at J; junction bases unmatched: 8. The CDR3 is CASSLDRLVENTIYF. Written as DNA, the CDR3 is TGTGCCAGCAGTTTGGACAGGTTGGTGGAAAACACCATATATTTT.

This clonotype was counted many times. The chain carries TRBV28 and TRBJ1-1; 8 nucleotides align to TRBD1. Germline assignment: CDR1 MDHEN and CDR2 SYDVKM. This CDR3 spans 15 amino acids. V gave up 6 bases and J gave up 4 bases; unmatched junction bases: 10. The CDR3 DNA reads as TGTGCCAGCAGCCCTAGAGGACAGGGAAGCACTGAAGCTTTCTTT. Its translation is CASSPRGQGSTEAFF.

This clonotype was counted a few times. The chain links TRBV28 to TRBJ2-1; unclear D gene. V lost 6 bases, J lost 6 bases, and 18 bases lay in between. CDR3 length: 15 residues. From germline, CDR1 is MDHEN and CDR2 SYDVKM. Here the CDR3 reads CASSFGVSSFNEQFF. As DNA, the CDR3 is TGTGCCAGCAGCTTCGGCGTTTCTAGTTTCAATGAGCAGTTCTTC.

This clonotype was seen many times. V and J are TRBV5-1 and TRBJ2-2; D is perhaps TRBD2 (6 bases). The ends were cut back, 0 bases at V and 4 bases at J, with 7 bases in the middle. This CDR3 contains 14 residues. From germline, CDR1 is SGHRS and CDR2 YFSETQ. The CDR3 is CASSLVGSTGELFF. CDR3 nucleotide sequence: TGCGCCAGCAGCTTGGTCGGGAGCACCGGGGAGCTGTTTTTT.

The V gene is TRBV28, the J gene TRBJ2-1; 9 nucleotides line up with TRBD1. Looked up from germline, CDR1 is MDHEN and CDR2 is SYDVKM. The V segment lost 5 bases and the J segment 8 bases; nucleotides outside the gene matches: 7. There are 14 residues in the CDR3. CDR3 in amino acids: CASSHRDRDHEQFF. The CDR3 DNA reads as TGTGCCAGCAGTCACCGGGACAGGGACCATGAGCAGTTCTTC.

Many counts were recorded for this clonotype. The genes are TRBV20-1 and TRBJ1-1; 8 bases match TRBD1. Germline-derived CDR1 and CDR2 are DFQATT and SNEGSKA (reference sequence). The junction had 1 base not matched to a gene; V was cut back by 0 bases and J by 1 base. The CDR3 is 14 amino acids. Here the CDR3 DNA reads TGCAGTGCTAGAGACGGGACAGGGAACACTGAAGCTTTCTTT. Encoded protein: CSARDGTGNTEAFF.

This clonotype was counted at least ten times. This chain uses TRBV29-1 with TRBJ2-1; D uncertain. The V end was cut by 3 bases, the J end by 0 bases, with 9 bases between. This CDR3 is built from 14 residues. From germline, CDR1 is SQVTM and CDR2 ANQGSEA. In DNA, the CDR3 is TGCAGCGTTGAGGCGACTCTCTCCTACAATGAGCAGTTCTTC. Encoded protein: CSVEATLSYNEQFF.

Only a few counts were recorded for this clonotype. It may be a read error: a sequence one base away is much more abundant. V gene TRBV2 combines with J gene TRBJ2-3; 9 bases map to TRBD2. CDR1 and CDR2 (germline): SNHLY, FYNNEI. CDR3 length: 13 residues. The V and J ends lost 11 bases and 1 base, in that order; junction bases with no gene match: 4. For the CDR3, the DNA is TGTGCCGCCCGGACTAGCGGCACAGATACGCAGTATTTT. Translation gives CAARTSGTDTQYF.

This clonotype was seen ten or more times. The chain employs TRBV20-1 and TRBJ2-5, with 8 positions matching TRBD1. With 6 bases clipped from V and 7 bases from J, the junction kept 10 bases outside the gene matches. The CDR3 loop spans 13 amino acids. The germline V gene encodes CDR1 DFQATT and CDR2 SNEGSKA (reference sequence). In DNA form, the CDR3 reads TGCAGTGCCCCGGGACAGGCCCCTTTGACCCAGTACTTC. The encoded protein is CSAPGQAPLTQYF.

This clonotype came up a few times. The chain recombines TRBV4-3 with TRBJ2-1; 8 nucleotides line up with TRBD1. Germline V gene sequence: CDR1 LGHNA, CDR2 YSLEER. V shed 0 bases and J 1 base; nucleotides not matched to a gene: 2. The CDR3 has 16 residues. The CDR3 sequence is CASSQERTGSYNEQFF. CDR3 nucleotides: TGCGCCAGCAGCCAAGAGCGGACAGGGTCCTACAATGAGCAGTTCTTC.

The V and J genes are TRBV7-9 and TRBJ1-5; 9 bases line up with TRBD1. V was pared by 5 bases and J by 7 bases, with 9 bases of the junction left unmatched. This CDR3 has 15 residues. Looked up from germline, CDR1 is SEHNR and CDR2 is FQNEAQ (reference sequence). The DNA of the CDR3 is TGTGCCAGCAGCCACCTCGGACAGGGGAACCAGCCCCAGCATTTT. Protein product: CASSHLGQGNQPQHF.

This clonotype was counted between two and nine times. This chain uses TRBV5-1 with TRBJ1-1; unclear D gene. The CDR3 runs 15 residues. V lost 0 bases and J lost 1, with 10 bases in between. Germline V CDR1 and CDR2: SGHRS, YFSETQ. CDR3 DNA: TGCGCCAGCAGCTTGGCCATGGCACCGAACACTGAAGCTTTCTTT. Protein product: CASSLAMAPNTEAFF.

The chain uses TRBV27 and TRBJ1-1; D gene ambiguous. Deletions cut 4 bases from V and 4 bases from J, with 10 bases between. The germline gives CDR1 MNHEY, CDR2 SMNVEV (reference sequence). This CDR3 is 13 amino acids long. CDR3 sequence: CASSYPGGTEAFF. Written as DNA, the CDR3 is TGTGCCAGCAGTTATCCGGGAGGCACTGAAGCTTTCTTT.

This clonotype was observed a few times. The genes are TRBV4-1 and TRBJ2-7; 12 bases fit TRBD1. Per germline, CDR1 MGHRA and CDR2 YSYEKL. After removal of 3 bases from V and 2 bases from J, the junction contained 2 bases not matched to a gene. This CDR3 contains 15 residues. The DNA for the CDR3 is TGCGCCAGCAGCCAGGGGACAGGGGGCACCTACGAGCAGTACGTC. It yields the protein CASSQGTGGTYEQYV.

This clonotype was seen more than once but under ten times. This chain links TRBV4-3 with TRBJ2-7, with D possibly matching TRBD2 (5 bases). This CDR3 has 13 residues. Germline V gene sequence: CDR1 LGHNA, CDR2 YSLEER. Trimming removed 0 bases at V and 7 bases at J, with 10 bases between. CDR3 in amino acids: CASSQDPAEEQYF. The CDR3 nucleotides read TGCGCCAGCAGCCAAGATCCAGCGGAAGAGCAGTACTTC.